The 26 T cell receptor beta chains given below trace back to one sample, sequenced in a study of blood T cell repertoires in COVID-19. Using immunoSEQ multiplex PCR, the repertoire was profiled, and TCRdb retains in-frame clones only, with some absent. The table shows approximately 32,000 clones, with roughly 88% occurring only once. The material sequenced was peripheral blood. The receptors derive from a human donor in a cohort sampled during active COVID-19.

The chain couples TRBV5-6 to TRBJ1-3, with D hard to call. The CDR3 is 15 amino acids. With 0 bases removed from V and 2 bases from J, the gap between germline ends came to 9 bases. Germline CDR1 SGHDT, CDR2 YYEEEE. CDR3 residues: CASSLGWEPGNTIYF. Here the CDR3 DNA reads TGTGCCAGCAGCTTGGGCTGGGAGCCTGGAAACACCATATATTTT.

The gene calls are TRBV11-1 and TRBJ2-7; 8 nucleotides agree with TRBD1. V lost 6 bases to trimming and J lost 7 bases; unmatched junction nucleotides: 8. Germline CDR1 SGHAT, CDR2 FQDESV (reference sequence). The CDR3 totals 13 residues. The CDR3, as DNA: TGTGCCAGCAGACGACGGACAGGGAGGGAGCAGTACTTC. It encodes CASRRRTGREQYF.

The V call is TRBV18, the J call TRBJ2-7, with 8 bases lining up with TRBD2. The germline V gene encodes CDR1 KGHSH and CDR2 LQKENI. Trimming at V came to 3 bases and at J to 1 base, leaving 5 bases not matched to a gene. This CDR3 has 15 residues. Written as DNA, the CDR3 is TGTGCCAGCTCACCCGGGGGGGCCGGGTCCTACGAGCAGTACTTC. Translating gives CASSPGGAGSYEQYF.

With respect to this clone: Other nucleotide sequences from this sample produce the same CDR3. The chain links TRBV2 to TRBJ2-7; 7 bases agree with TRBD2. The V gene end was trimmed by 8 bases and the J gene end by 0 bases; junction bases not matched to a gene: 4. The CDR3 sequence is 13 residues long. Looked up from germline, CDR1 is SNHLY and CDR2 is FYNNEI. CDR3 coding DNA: TGTGCCAGCTCTAGCGGAATCTCCTACGAGCAGTACTTC. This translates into CASSSGISYEQYF.

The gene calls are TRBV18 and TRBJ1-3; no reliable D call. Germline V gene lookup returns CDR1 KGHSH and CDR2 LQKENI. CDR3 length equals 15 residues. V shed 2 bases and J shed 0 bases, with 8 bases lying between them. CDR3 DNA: TGTGCCAGCTCACCAAGTAAGAGCTCTGGAAACACCATATATTTT. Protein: CASSPSKSSGNTIYF.

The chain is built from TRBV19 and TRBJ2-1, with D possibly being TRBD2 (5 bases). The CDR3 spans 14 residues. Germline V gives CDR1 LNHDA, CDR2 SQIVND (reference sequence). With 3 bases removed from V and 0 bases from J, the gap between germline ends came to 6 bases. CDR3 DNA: TGTGCCAGTAGTATCCGGGGCTCCTACAATGAGCAGTTCTTC. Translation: CASSIRGSYNEQFF. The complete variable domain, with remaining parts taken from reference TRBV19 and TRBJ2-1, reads DGGITQSPKYLFRKEGQNVTLSCEQNLNHDAMYWYRQDPGQGLRLIYYSQIVNDFQKGDIAEGYSVSREKKESFPLTVTSAQKNPTAFYLCASSIRGSYNEQFFGPGTRLTVL.

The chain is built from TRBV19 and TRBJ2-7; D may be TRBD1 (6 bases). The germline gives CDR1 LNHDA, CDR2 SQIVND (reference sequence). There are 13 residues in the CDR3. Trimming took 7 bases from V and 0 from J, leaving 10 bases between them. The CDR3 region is CASNGQSSYEQYF. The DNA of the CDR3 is TGTGCCAGTAACGGACAGAGCTCCTACGAGCAGTACTTC.

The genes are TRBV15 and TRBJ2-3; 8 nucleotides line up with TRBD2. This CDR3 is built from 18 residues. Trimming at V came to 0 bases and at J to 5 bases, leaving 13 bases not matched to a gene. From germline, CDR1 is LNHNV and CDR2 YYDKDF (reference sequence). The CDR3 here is CATSRDVRSGRKGDTQYF. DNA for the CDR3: TGTGCCACCAGCAGAGATGTTCGAAGCGGGAGAAAGGGAGATACGCAGTATTTT.

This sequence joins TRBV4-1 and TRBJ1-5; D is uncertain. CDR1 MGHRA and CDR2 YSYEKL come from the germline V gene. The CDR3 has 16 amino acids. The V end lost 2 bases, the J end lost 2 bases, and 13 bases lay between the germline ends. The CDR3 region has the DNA TGCGCCAGCAGCCAAACCCACTTTGGTGGCAATCAGCCCCAGCATTTT. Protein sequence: CASSQTHFGGNQPQHF.

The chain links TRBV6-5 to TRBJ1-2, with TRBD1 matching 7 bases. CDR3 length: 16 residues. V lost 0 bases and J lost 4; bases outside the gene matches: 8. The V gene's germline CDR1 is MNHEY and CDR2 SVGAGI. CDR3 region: CASSYSGTATGYGYTF. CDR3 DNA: TGTGCCAGCAGTTACTCAGGGACAGCCACTGGCTATGGCTACACCTTC.

The CDR3 nucleotides read TGTGCCAGCAGCCAAGGACCAGGGGTAACTGAAGCTTTCTTT. Translating gives CASSQGPGVTEAFF. The V gene is TRBV3-1 (or the pseudogene TRBV3-2), the J gene TRBJ1-1; a weak D match, TRBD1 (6 bases). Germline V CDR1 and CDR2: LGHDT, YNNKEL (reference sequence). The V gene lost 1 base and the J gene lost 5 bases, with 11 bases spanning the gap. The CDR3 is 14 amino acids.

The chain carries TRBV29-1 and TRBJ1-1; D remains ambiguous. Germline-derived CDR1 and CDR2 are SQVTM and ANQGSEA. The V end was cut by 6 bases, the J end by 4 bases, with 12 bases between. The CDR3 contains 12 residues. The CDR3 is CSVKEPGTEAFF. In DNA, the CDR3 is TGCAGCGTGAAAGAGCCCGGCACTGAAGCTTTCTTT.

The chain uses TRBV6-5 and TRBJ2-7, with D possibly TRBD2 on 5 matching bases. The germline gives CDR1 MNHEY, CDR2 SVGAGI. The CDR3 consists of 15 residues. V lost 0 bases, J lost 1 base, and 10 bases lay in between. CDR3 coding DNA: TGTGCCAGCAGTTACTCGAGAGGGTTTTCCTACGAGCAGTACTTC. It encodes CASSYSRGFSYEQYF.

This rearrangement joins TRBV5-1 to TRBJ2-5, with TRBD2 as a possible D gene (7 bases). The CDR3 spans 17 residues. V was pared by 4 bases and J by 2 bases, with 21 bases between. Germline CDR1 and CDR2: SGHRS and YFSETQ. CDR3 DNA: TGCGCCAGCAGCGGGCGGGGCGGGGGCCCGGAGCAAGAGACCCAGTACTTC. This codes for CASSGRGGGPEQETQYF.

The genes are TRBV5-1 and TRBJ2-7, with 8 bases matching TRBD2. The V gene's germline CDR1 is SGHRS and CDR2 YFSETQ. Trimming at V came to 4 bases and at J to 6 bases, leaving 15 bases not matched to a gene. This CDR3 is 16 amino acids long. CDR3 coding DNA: TGCGCCAGCAGCCCGGGAGGGGGGGGGACCCTCTCCGAGCAGTACTTC. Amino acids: CASSPGGGGTLSEQYF.

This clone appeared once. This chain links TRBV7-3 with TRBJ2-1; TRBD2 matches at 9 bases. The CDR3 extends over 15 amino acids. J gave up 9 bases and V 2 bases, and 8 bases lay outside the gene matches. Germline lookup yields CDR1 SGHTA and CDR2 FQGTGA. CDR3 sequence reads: CASSLEGGGALEQFF. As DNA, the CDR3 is TGTGCCAGCAGCTTAGAAGGCGGGGGGGCCCTTGAGCAGTTCTTC.

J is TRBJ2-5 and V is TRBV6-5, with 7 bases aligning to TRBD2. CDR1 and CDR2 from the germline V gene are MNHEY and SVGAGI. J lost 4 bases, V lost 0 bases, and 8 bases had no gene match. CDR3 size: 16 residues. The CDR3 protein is CASSYSGRLAGETQYF. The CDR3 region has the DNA TGTGCCAGCAGTTACTCTGGACGACTAGCCGGAGAGACCCAGTACTTC.

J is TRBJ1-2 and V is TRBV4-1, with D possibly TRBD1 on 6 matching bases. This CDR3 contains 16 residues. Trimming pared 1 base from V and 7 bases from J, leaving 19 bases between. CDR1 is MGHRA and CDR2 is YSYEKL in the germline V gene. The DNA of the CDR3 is TGCGCCAGCAGCCAAGTCGGGGGGGCGATAGCTGGTGGCTACACCTTC. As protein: CASSQVGGAIAGGYTF.

CDR3 protein: CARSPRLASYNEQFF. The CDR3 region has the DNA TGTGCCAGAAGCCCCCGACTAGCTTCCTACAATGAGCAGTTCTTC. The V gene is TRBV7-5, the J gene TRBJ2-1; TRBD2, as called in the table, went unchecked against the DNA. TRBV7-5 has pseudogene status. There are 15 residues in the CDR3.

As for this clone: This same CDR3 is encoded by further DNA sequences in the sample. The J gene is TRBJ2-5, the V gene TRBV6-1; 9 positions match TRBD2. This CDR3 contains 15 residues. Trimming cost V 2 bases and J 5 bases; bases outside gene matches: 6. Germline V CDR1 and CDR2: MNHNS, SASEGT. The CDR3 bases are TGTGCCAGCAGTGAAAGCGGGGGGATATGGGAGACCCAGTACTTC. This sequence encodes CASSESGGIWETQYF.

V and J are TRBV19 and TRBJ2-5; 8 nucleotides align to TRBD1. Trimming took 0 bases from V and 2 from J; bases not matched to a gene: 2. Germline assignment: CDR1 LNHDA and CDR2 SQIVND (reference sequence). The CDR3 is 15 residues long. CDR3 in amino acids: CASSIDTGGQETQYF. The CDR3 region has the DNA TGTGCCAGTAGTATAGACACAGGGGGTCAAGAGACCCAGTACTTC.

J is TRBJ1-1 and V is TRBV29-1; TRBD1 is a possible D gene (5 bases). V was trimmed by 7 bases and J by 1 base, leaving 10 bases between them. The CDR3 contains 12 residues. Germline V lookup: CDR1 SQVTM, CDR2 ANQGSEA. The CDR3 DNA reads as TGCAGCGGGTACCAGGGGAACACTGAAGCTTTCTTT. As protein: CSGYQGNTEAFF.

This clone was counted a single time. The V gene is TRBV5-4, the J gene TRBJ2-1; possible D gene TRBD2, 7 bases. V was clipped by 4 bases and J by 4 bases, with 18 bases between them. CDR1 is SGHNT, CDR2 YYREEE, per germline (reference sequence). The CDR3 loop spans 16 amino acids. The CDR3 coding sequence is TGTGCCAGCAGCCCCGGGGGGAGGGGGGAGTACAATGAGCAGTTCTTC. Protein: CASSPGGRGEYNEQFF. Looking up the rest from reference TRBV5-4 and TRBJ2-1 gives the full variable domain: ETGVTQSPTHLIKTRGQQVTLRCSSQSGHNTVSWYQQALGQGPQFIFQYYREEENGRGNFPPRFSGLQFPNYSSELNVNALELDDSALYLCASSPGGRGEYNEQFFGPGTRLTVL.

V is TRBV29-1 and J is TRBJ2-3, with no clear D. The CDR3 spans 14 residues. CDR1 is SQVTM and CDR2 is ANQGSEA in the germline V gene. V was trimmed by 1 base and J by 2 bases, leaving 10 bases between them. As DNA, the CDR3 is TGCAGCGTTGAAGGGGCAGGATCCACAGATACGCAGTATTTT. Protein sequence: CSVEGAGSTDTQYF.

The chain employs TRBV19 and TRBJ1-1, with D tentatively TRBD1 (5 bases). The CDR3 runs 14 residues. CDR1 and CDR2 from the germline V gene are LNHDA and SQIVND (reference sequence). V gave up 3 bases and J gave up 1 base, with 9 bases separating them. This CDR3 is CASSMGGQNTEAFF. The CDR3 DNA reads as TGTGCCAGTAGTATGGGCGGACAGAACACTGAAGCTTTCTTT.

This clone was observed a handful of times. CDR3 coding DNA: TGTGCCACCAGCAGAGACAGGGGGAATTCACCCCTCCACTTT. It specifies CATSRDRGNSPLHF. The V gene is TRBV15, the J gene TRBJ1-6, with 7 bases fitting TRBD1. Germline trimming cut 0 bases from V and 7 bases from J; bases unmatched to any gene: 0. CDR1 is LNHNV, CDR2 YYDKDF, per germline (reference sequence). There are 14 residues in the CDR3.